This T cell receptor (beta chain) was identified in a study of shared clonotypes between healthy human individuals. The study, taken as a whole, reports: Large sequencing depth failed to make sorted-subset sequencing complete, rarefaction showed.

At least ten counts were recorded for this clone. The antigen is undetermined. With V trimmed by 4 bases and J by 2 bases, 5 bases remained unmatched. CDR3 length equals 15 residues. Germline V lookup: CDR1 SGHDT, CDR2 YYEEEE. The data were produced by immunoSEQ multiplex PCR, yet TCRdb's version contains in-frame clones alone and is incomplete. The sample yields approximately 98,000 clones, 55% to 70% seen once. The sequenced sample consisted of memory CD8+ T cells sorted from blood. Subset defined: CD45RO+ cells pooled with CCR7-negative TemRA cells. V usage is TRBV5-6 and J usage is TRBJ1-1, with 10 nucleotides matching TRBD1. The sequence was obtained from a woman in her twenties or thirties in good health. This CDR3 reads CASSGTGVFNTEAFF. The CDR3 nucleotides read TGTGCCAGCAGCGGGACAGGGGTCTTCAACACTGAAGCTTTCTTT.